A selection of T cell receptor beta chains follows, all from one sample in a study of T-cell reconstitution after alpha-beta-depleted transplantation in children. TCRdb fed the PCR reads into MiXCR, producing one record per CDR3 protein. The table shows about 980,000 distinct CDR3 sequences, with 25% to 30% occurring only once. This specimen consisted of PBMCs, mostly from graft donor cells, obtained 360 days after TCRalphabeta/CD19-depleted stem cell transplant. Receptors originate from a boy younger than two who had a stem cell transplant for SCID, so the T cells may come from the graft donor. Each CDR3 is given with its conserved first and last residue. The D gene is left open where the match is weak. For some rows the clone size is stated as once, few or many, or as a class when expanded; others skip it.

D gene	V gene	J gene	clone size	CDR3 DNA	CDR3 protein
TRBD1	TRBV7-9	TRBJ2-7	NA	TGTGCCAGCAGCTTTCGACAGGGGACGGGCGAGCAGTACTTC	CASSFRQGTGEQYF
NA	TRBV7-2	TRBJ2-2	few	TGTGCCAGCAGCTTATTCGGGTTGGAGATCGGGGAGCTGTTTTTT	CASSLFGLEIGELFF
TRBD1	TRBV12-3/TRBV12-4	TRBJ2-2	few	TGTGCCAGCAGGCGAACAGGGGCAACCGGGGAGCTGTTTTTT	CASRRTGATGELFF
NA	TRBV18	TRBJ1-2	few	TGTGCCAGCTCACGAGAGGGGACGGATGGCTACACCTTC	CASSREGTDGYTF
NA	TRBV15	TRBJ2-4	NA	TGTGCCACCAGCGTGGGGGGGCTTAAAAACATTCAGTACTTC	CATSVGGLKNIQYF
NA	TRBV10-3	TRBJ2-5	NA	TGTGCCATCAGTGAGTCGAACAGTCGCGGGGAGACCCAGTACTTC	CAISESNSRGETQYF
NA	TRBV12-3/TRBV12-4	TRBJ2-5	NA	TGTGCCAGCAGTACGGGACACCTGTACCAAGAGACCCAGTACTTC	CASSTGHLYQETQYF
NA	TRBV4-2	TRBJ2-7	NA	TGTGCCAGCAGCCATAGGTACGAGCAGTACTTC	CASSHRYEQYF
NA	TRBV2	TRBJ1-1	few	TGTGCCAGCCTCACGACGGGTCGCACTGAAGCTTTCTTT	CASLTTGRTEAFF
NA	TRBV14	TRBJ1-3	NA	TGTGCCACAGACTCTGGAAACACCATATATTTT	CATDSGNTIYF
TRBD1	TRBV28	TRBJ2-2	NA	TGTGCCAGCAGTTTAACAGGGGTCGTGGGGGAGCTGTTTTTT	CASSLTGVVGELFF
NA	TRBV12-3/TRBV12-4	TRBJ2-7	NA	TGTGCCAGCAGTTCAAGGTCAGGCCGGCAGTACTTC	CASSSRSGRQYF
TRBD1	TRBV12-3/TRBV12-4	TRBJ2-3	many	TGTGCCAGCAGCTCAGGGGGAGGCACAGATACGCAGTATTTT	CASSSGGGTDTQYF
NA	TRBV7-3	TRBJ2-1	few	TGTGCCAGCAGCTTAACGTTGGGAAATGAGCAGTTCTTC	CASSLTLGNEQFF
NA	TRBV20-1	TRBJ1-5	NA	TGCAGTGCTTCGCGGGGGGCCCCTAGCAATCAGCCCCAGCATTTT	CSASRGAPSNQPQHF
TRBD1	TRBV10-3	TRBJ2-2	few	TGTGCCATCAGTGAGAGGGACAGTCTCGGGGAGCTGTTTTTT	CAISERDSLGELFF
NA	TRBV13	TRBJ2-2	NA	TGTGCCAGCAGCCCTCGACCCATGAACACCGGGGAGCTGTTTTTT	CASSPRPMNTGELFF
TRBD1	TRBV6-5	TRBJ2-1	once	TGTGCCAGCAGTTACTCCGGGACAGGGAAGGGCAATGAGCAGTTCTTC	CASSYSGTGKGNEQFF
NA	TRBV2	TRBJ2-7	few	TGTGCCAGCAGTCCCCAGACAGAGCAGTACTTC	CASSPQTEQYF
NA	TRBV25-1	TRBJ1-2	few	TGTGCCAGCAGCTCAATACAGGGATCTGGCTACACCTTC	CASSSIQGSGYTF
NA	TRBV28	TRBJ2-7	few	TGTGCCAGCAGTCTACAGGGTATCGAGCAGTACTTC	CASSLQGIEQYF
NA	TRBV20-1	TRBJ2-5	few	TGCAGTGCTACGACTCCCTTAAGAGACCAGTACTTC	CSATTPLRDQYF
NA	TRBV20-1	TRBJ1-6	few	TGCAGTGCTGAATCCGCGGGACATCCTTCACCCCTCCACTTT	CSAESAGHPSPLHF
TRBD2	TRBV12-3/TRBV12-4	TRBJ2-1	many	TGTGCCAGCAGACCTACTAGCGGGGGATACAATGAGCAGTTCTTC	CASRPTSGGYNEQFF
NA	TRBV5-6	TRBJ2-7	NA	TGTGCCAGCAGCTCCCTTGGACCCAAGGGGTCCTACGAGCAGTACTTC	CASSSLGPKGSYEQYF
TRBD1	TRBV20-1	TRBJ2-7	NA	TGCAGTGCTAGGGACAGGGGGCACGACGAGCAGTACTTC	CSARDRGHDEQYF
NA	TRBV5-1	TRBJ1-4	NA	TGCGCCAGCAGGGACGTTAGGGGGACCGGACTTAGAGGTGACGAAAAACTGTTTTTT	CASRDVRGTGLRGDEKLFF
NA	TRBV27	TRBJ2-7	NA	TGTGCCAGCAGTTCAGTCAGGTCCGACGAGCAGTACTTC	CASSSVRSDEQYF
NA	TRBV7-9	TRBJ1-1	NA	TGTGCCAGCAGCTTAACCAGGCTTAACACTGAAGCTTTCTTT	CASSLTRLNTEAFF
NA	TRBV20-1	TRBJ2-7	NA	TGCAGTGCTAGAGCAGAACAGCTATTTATCTACGAGCAGTACTTC	CSARAEQLFIYEQYF
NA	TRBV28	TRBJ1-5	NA	TGTGCCAGCAGTTTAGGAGGGTCGGGAGGTGTTCAGCCCCAGCATTTT	CASSLGGSGGVQPQHF
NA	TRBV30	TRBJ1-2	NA	TGTGCCTGGAGTCCGGTCCGGGGTGGCTACACCTTC	CAWSPVRGGYTF
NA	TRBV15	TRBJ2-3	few	TGTGCCACCAGCAGCCGGGCTTCTAGCACAGATACGCAGTATTTT	CATSSRASSTDTQYF